Sequencing of this T cell receptor (beta chain) was carried out in a study of T cells in Graves' hyperthyroidism and ophthalmopathy. Amplification of TCR beta CDR3 regions used RNA as the template. The HTBI set primed first-round TCR CDR3 RT-PCR. TCRdb re-called the multiplex PCR reads with MiXCR, one entry per CDR3 protein. The sample consists of around 500,000 distinct CDR3 sequences, approximately 15% of them appearing once. General study points: Ophthalmopathy, as predicted by the model, came a median 6.5 months after the prediction. Within blood appeared most thyroid clonotypes that had expanded above 0.001.

This clonotype was observed at least ten times. Its antigen is currently unknown. The study defined stable Graves' hyperthyroidism as no ophthalmopathy progression within 18 months. Uncontrolled infection, other autoimmune disease, pregnancy or lactation disqualified patients from enrolment. The CDR3 sequence is 14 residues long. Germline V lookup: CDR1 SGHRS, CDR2 YFSETQ. V gave up 4 bases and J gave up 0 bases, with 11 bases separating them. Sequenced sample: blood. The chain is built from TRBV5-1 and TRBJ2-7; D might be TRBD1 (5 bases). The TCR comes from a woman younger than 35 with Graves' hyperthyroidism. In nucleotides, the CDR3 is TGCGCCAGCAGCCCTCGACAGCCCTCCTACGAGCAGTACTTC. This encodes CASSPRQPSYEQYF.